The 14 T cell receptor beta chains presented below share a single source sample, sequenced in a study of T cells after yellow fever vaccination. TCRdb redid the calling of the 5' RACE reads with MiXCR, one entry per CDR3 protein. The sample carries about 330,000 distinct CDR3 sequences, 8% to 9.5% recorded once. The material was PBMCs, obtained about 41 days after the first yellow fever vaccination. The source is a man younger than 35 who received the YFV17D yellow fever vaccine.

This chain uses TRBV5-1 with TRBJ2-4, with 7 bases fitting TRBD1. Germline CDR1 SGHRS, CDR2 YFSETQ. V shed 4 bases and J 9 bases; nucleotides not matched to a gene: 7. This CDR3 spans 13 amino acids. The CDR3 here is CASSPQGVGIQYF. In DNA form, the CDR3 reads TGCGCCAGCAGCCCGCAGGGGGTAGGCATTCAGTACTTC. Using reference TRBV5-1 and TRBJ2-4 for the parts outside the CDR3, the full variable domain is KAGVTQTPRYLIKTRGQQVTLSCSPISGHRSVSWYQQTPGQGLQFLFEYFSETQRNKGNFPGRFSGRQFSNSRSEMNVSTLELGDSALYLCASSPQGVGIQYFGAGTRLSVL.

This clonotype was counted a few times. Written as DNA, the CDR3 is TGCAGTGCTAGTCGGGCCGGCAGAACGAACACCGGGGAGCTGTTTTTT. Translated, it gives CSASRAGRTNTGELFF. The chain uses TRBV20-1 and TRBJ2-2; no clear D. The germline CDR1 and CDR2 sequences are DFQATT and SNEGSKA (reference sequence). CDR3 size: 16 residues. Trimming left V 3 bases short and J 0 bases short, with 14 bases between.

This clonotype was seen only a few times. V is TRBV7-9 and J is TRBJ1-2; TRBD1 matches 10 bases. Germline V gives CDR1 SEHNR, CDR2 FQNEAQ (reference sequence). The J segment lost 5 bases and the V segment lost 4 bases, leaving 7 bases of the junction unmatched. This CDR3 is 15 amino acids long. For the CDR3, the DNA is TGTGCCAGCAGCTCGGGACAGGGGCACCCTTATGGCTACACCTTC. This gives the protein CASSSGQGHPYGYTF.

The chain joins TRBV20-1 to TRBJ2-5, with D possibly matching TRBD1 (5 bases). Germline V gives CDR1 DFQATT, CDR2 SNEGSKA (reference sequence). Trimming shortened V by 3 bases and J by 1 base, and 15 bases separated the two germline ends. The CDR3 is 15 amino acids. The CDR3 region has the DNA TGCAGTGCTAGGGCCGGCGCAGGGCCCCAAGAGACCCAGTACTTC. It translates to CSARAGAGPQETQYF.

This clonotype was counted ten times or more. The J gene is TRBJ2-3, the V gene TRBV12-3 or TRBV12-4; D is ambiguous. V lost 6 bases to trimming and J lost 0 bases, with 16 bases between them. CDR3 length: 16 residues. CDR3 region: CASSPPVSTSTDTQYF. The DNA of the CDR3 is TGTGCCAGCAGCCCCCCCGTCAGCACTAGCACAGATACGCAGTATTTT.

In DNA form, the CDR3 reads TGCGCCAGCAGCCCCATGCTCCAGGGCACGGAGACCCAGTACTTC. Translated: CASSPMLQGTETQYF. This chain links TRBV4-1 with TRBJ2-5, with D maybe TRBD1 (5 bases). CDR1 MGHRA and CDR2 YSYEKL come from the germline V gene. CDR3 length equals 15 residues. V was shortened by 4 bases and J by 5 bases, with 17 bases between the two germline ends.

This clonotype was picked up a small number of times. V is TRBV18 and J is TRBJ1-5; the D is unclear. The V gene's germline CDR1 is KGHSH and CDR2 LQKENI. This CDR3 is 14 amino acids long. V was pared by 4 bases and J by 0 bases, with 7 bases between. CDR3 nucleotide sequence: TGTGCCAGCTCACAGGAGCATAGCAATCAGCCCCAGCATTTT. It encodes CASSQEHSNQPQHF.

This chain joins TRBV4-3 and TRBJ1-3; D not certain. Deletions cut 0 bases from V and 0 bases from J, with 12 bases between. CDR1 and CDR2 from the germline V gene are LGHNA and YSLEER. The CDR3 is 17 residues long. The CDR3: CASSQEGAFRSGNTIYF. As DNA, the CDR3 is TGCGCCAGCAGCCAAGAAGGAGCGTTCCGCTCTGGAAACACCATATATTTT.

V and J are TRBV6-5 and TRBJ2-3; D assignment may be TRBD1 or TRBD2 (5 bases each). CDR3 length equals 15 residues. The ends were cut back, 1 base at V and 0 bases at J, with 8 bases in the middle. The germline V gene has CDR1 MNHEY and CDR2 SVGAGI. CDR3 amino acids: CASSYLGPSTDTQYF. Written as DNA, the CDR3 is TGTGCCAGCAGTTACTTGGGACCGAGCACAGATACGCAGTATTTT.

This clonotype was detected a few times. The chain joins TRBV27 to TRBJ2-7, with TRBD1 matching over 7 bases. Germline CDR1 MNHEY, CDR2 SMNVEV (reference sequence). The CDR3 is made up of 17 amino acids. V shed 3 bases and J 2 bases; nucleotides not matched to a gene: 13. The CDR3 loop reads CASSFLPSTGSTYEQYF. The CDR3 DNA follows: TGTGCCAGCAGTTTCCTCCCGTCGACAGGGTCGACCTACGAGCAGTACTTC.

The gene calls are TRBV7-9 and TRBJ2-5; D is perhaps TRBD1 (6 bases). V lost 5 bases, J lost 4 bases, and 17 bases lay in between. The CDR3 consists of 15 residues. Germline loops: CDR1 SEHNR, CDR2 FQNEAQ (reference sequence). CDR3: CASSPFSGGGETQYF. The CDR3 bases are TGTGCCAGCAGCCCCTTCTCTGGGGGCGGAGAGACCCAGTACTTC.

The table lists this clonotype with a few counts. The V call is TRBV20-1, the J call TRBJ2-1; the match to TRBD2 covers 11 bases. Germline CDR1 DFQATT, CDR2 SNEGSKA (reference sequence). This CDR3 comprises 18 residues. V gave up 6 bases and J gave up 1 base; unmatched junction bases: 14. This CDR3 is CSALPRGVAGGSYNEQFF. The CDR3, as DNA: TGCAGTGCCCTCCCTCGGGGGGTAGCGGGGGGGTCCTACAATGAGCAGTTCTTC.

This clonotype appeared a few times. The rearrangement joins TRBV12-3 or TRBV12-4 to TRBJ2-3; D is possibly TRBD2 (6 bases). The CDR3 is 17 amino acids. V was clipped by 1 base and J by 1 base, with 15 bases between them. As DNA, the CDR3 is TGTGCCAGCAGTTTAGACGAGACTAGGGCGGGCACAGATACGCAGTATTTT. Protein: CASSLDETRAGTDTQYF.

This clonotype was observed a few times. V and J are TRBV7-3 and TRBJ2-5; 9 bases match TRBD1. CDR3 size: 16 residues. CDR1 is SGHTA, CDR2 FQGTGA, per germline. J was trimmed by 4 bases and V by 3 bases; bases with no gene match: 9. This chain's CDR3 is CASSLTAGTGIETQYF. CDR3 DNA: TGTGCCAGCAGCTTGACCGCCGGGACAGGGATAGAGACCCAGTACTTC. Full variable domain (outside the CDR3, taken from reference TRBV7-3 and TRBJ2-5): GAGVSQTPSNKVTEKGKYVELRCDPISGHTALYWYRQSLGQGPEFLIYFQGTGAADDSGLPNDRFFAVRPEGSVSTLKIQRTERGDSAVYLCASSLTAGTGIETQYFGPGTRLLVL.